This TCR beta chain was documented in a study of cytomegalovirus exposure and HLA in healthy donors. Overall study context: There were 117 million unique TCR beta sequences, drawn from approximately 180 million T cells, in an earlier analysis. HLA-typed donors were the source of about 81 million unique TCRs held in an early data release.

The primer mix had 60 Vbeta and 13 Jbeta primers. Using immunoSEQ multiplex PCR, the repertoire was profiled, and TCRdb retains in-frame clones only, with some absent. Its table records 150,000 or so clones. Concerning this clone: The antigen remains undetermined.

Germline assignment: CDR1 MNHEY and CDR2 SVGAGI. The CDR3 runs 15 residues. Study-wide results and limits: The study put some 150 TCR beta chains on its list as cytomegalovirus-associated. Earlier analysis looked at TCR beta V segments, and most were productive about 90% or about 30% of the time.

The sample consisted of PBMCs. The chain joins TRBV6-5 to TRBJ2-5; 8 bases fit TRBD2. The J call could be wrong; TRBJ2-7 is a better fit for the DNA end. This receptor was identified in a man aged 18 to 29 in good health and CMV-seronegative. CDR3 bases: TGTGCCAGCAGTTACTCGCGCAGCGGGGGCTACGAGCAGTACTTC. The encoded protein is CASSYSRSGGYEQYF.